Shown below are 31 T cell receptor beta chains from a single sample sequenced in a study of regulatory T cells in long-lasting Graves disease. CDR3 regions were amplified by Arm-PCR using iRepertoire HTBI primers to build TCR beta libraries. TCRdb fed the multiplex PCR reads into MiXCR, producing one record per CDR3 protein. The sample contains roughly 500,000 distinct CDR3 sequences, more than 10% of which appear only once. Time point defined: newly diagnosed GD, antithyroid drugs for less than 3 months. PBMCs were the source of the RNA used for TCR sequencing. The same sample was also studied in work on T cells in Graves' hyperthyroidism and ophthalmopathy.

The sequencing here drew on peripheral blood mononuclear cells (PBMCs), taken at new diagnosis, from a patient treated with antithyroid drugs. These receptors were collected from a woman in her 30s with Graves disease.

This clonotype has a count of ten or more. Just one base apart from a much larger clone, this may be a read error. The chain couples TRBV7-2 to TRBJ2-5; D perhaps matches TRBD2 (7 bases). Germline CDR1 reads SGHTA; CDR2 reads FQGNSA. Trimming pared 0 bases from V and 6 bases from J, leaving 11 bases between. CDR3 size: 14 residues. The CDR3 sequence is CASSLAGGGKTQYF. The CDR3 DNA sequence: TGTGCCAGCAGCTTAGCGGGAGGGGGAAAGACCCAGTACTTC.

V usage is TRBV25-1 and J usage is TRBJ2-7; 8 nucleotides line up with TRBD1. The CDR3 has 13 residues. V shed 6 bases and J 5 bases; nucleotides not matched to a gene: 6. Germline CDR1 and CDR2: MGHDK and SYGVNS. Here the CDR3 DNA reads TGTGCCAGCAGAAAGACAGGGGACCACGAGCAGTACTTC. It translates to CASRKTGDHEQYF.

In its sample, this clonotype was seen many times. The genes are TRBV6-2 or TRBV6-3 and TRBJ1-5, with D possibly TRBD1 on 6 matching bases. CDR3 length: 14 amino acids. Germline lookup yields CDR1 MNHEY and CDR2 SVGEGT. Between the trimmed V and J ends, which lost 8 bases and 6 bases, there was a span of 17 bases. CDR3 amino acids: CASRGGGFIQPQHF. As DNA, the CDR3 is TGTGCCAGCCGAGGGGGGGGCTTTATTCAGCCCCAGCATTTT.

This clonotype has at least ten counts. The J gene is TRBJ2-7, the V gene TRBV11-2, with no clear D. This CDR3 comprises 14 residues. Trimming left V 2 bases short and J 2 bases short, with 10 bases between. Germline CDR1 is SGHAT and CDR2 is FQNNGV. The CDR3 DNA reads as TGTGCCAGCAGCTTACATCGCGGCCCCTACGAGCAGTACTTC. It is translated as CASSLHRGPYEQYF.

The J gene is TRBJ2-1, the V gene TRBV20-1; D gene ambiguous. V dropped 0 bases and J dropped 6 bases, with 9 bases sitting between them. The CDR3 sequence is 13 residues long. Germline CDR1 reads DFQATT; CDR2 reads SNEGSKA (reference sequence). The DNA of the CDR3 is TGCAGTGCTAGAGATTGGGGTCGCAATGAGCAGTTCTTC. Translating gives CSARDWGRNEQFF.

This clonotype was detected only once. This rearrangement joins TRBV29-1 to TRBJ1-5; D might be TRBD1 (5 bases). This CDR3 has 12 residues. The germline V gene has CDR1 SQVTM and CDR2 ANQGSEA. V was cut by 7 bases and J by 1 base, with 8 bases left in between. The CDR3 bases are TGCAGCGCGGGGGGAAGCAATCAGCCCCAGCATTTT. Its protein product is CSAGGSNQPQHF.

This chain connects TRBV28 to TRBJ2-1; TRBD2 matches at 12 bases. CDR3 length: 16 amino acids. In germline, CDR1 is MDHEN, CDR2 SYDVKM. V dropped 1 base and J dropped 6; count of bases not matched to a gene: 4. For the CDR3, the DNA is TGTGCCAGCAGTTTATATCTAGCGGGAGGGTCCAATGAGCAGTTCTTC. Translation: CASSLYLAGGSNEQFF.

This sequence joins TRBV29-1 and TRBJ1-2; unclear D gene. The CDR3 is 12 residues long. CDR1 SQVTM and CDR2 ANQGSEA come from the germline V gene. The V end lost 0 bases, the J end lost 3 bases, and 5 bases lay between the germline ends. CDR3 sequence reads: CSVEEIDYGYTF. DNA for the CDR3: TGCAGCGTTGAAGAGATAGACTATGGCTACACCTTC.

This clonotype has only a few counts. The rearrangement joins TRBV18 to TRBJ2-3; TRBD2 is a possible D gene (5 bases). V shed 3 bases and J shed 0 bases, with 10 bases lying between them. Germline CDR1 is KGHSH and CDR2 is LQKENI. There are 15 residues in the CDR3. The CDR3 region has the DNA TGTGCCAGCTCACCCTCAGCGGCCAGCACAGATACGCAGTATTTT. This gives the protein CASSPSAASTDTQYF.

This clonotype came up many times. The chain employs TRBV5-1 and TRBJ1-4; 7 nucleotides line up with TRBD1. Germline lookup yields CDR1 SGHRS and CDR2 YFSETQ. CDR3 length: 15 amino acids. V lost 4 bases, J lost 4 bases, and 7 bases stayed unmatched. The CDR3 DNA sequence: TGCGCCAGCAGCCAGATGGGACAGAATAATGAAAAACTGTTTTTT. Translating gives CASSQMGQNNEKLFF.

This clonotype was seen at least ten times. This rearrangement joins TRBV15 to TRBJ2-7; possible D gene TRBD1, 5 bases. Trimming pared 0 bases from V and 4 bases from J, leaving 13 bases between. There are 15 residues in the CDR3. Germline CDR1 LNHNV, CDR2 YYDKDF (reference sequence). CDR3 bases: TGTGCCACCAGCAGAGATCAGACAGAGACGTACGAGCAGTACTTC. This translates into CATSRDQTETYEQYF.

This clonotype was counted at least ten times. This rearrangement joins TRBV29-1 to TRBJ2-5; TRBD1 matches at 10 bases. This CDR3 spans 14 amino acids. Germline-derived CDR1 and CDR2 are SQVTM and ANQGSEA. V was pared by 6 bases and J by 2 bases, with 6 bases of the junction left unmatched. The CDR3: CSVGDRGGQETQYF. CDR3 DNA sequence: TGCAGCGTCGGGGACAGGGGAGGACAAGAGACCCAGTACTTC. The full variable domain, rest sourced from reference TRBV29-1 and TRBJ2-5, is SAVISQKPSRDICQRGTSLTIQCQVDSQVTMMFWYRQQPGQSLTLIATANQGSEATYESGFVIDKFPISRPNLTFSTLTVSNMSPEDSSIYLCSVGDRGGQETQYFGPGTRLLVL.

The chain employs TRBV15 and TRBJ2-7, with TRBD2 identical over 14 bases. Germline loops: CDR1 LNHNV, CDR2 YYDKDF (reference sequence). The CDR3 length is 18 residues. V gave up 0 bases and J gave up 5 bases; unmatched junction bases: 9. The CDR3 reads CATSRDWGLAGDSDEQYF. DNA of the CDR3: TGTGCCACCAGCAGAGATTGGGGACTAGCGGGAGACTCGGACGAGCAGTACTTC. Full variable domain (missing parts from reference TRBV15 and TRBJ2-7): DAMVIQNPRYQVTQFGKPVTLSCSQTLNHNVMYWYQQKSSQAPKLLFHYYDKDFNNEADTPDNFQSRRPNTSFCFLDIRSPGLGDTAMYLCATSRDWGLAGDSDEQYFGPGTRLTVT.

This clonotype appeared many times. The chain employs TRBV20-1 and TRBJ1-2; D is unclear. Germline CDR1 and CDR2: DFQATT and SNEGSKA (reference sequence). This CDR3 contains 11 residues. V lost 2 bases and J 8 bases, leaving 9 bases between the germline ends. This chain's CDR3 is CSARRADGYTF. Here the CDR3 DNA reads TGCAGTGCTAGAAGGGCCGACGGCTACACCTTC.

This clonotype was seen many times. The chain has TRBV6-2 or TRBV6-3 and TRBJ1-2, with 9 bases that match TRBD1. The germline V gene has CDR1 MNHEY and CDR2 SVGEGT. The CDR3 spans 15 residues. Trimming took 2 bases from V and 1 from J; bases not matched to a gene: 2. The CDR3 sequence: CASSYGTGLNYGYTF. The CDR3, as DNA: TGTGCCAGCAGTTACGGGACAGGGCTTAACTATGGCTACACCTTC.

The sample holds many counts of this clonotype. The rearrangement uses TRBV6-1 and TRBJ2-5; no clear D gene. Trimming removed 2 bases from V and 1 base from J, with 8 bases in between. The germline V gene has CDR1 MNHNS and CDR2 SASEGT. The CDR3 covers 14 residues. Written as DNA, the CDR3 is TGTGCCAGCAGTGAATCCACAGTCCAAGAGACCCAGTACTTC. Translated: CASSESTVQETQYF.

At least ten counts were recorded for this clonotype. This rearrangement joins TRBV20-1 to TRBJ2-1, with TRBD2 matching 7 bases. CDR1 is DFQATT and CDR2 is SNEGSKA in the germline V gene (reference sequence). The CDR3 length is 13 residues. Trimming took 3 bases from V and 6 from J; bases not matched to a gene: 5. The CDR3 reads CSARVTGGNEQFF. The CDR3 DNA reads TGCAGTGCTAGGGTCACGGGGGGCAATGAGCAGTTCTTC.

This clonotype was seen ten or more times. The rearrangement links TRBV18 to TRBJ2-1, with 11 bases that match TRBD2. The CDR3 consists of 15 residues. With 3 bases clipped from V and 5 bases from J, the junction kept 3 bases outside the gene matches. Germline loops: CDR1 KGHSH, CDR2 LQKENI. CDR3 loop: CASSPTSGRNNEQFF. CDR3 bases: TGTGCCAGCTCACCTACTAGCGGGAGAAACAATGAGCAGTTCTTC.

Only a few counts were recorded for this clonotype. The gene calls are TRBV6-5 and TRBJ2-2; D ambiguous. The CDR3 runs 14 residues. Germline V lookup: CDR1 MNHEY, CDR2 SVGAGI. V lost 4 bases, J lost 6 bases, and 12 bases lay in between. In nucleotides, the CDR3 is TGTGCCAGCAGTTCTCTGATGGTTGCCGGGGAGCTGTTTTTT. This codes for CASSSLMVAGELFF.

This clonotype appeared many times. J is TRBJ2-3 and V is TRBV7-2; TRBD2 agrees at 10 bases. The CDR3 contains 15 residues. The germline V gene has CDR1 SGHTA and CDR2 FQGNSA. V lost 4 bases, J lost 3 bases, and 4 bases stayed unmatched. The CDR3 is CASSSSGRRTDTQYF. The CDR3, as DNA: TGTGCCAGCAGCTCTAGCGGGAGACGGACAGATACGCAGTATTTT.

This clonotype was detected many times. The CDR3 coding sequence is TGTGCCTGGAGTTGGACAGGGAATGAGCAGTTCTTC. Translating it yields CAWSWTGNEQFF. V usage is TRBV30 and J usage is TRBJ2-1; TRBD1 agrees at 8 bases. In germline, CDR1 is GTSNPN, CDR2 SVGIG (reference sequence). The CDR3 loop spans 12 amino acids. Losses at the gene ends were 2 bases for V and 7 bases for J; bases not matched to a gene: 1.

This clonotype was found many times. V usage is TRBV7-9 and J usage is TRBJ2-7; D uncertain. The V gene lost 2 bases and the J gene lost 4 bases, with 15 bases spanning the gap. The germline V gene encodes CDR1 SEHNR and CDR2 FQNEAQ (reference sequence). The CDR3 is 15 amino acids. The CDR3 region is CASSLSLRPGYEQYF. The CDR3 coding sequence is TGTGCCAGCAGCTTAAGCCTCCGTCCCGGTTACGAGCAGTACTTC.

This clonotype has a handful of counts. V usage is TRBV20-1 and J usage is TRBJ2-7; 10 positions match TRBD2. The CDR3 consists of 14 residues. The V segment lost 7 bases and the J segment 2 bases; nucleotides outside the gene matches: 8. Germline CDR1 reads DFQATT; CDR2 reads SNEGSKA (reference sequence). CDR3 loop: CSVRTSGNTYEQYF. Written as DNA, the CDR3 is TGCAGTGTCAGAACTAGCGGGAACACCTACGAGCAGTACTTC.

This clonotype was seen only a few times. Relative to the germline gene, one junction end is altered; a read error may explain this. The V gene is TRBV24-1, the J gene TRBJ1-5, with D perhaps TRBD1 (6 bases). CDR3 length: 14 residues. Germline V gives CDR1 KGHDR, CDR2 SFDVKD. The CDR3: CATAERGGKRPRHF. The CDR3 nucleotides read TGTGCCACCGCGGAGAGGGGGGGAAAACGGCCCCGGCATTTT.

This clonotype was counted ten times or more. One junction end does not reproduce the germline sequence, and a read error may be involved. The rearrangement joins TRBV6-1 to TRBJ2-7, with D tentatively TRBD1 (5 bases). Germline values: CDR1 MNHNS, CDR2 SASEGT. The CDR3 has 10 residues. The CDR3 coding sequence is TGCGCCAGCAGGGACTACGAGCAGTACTTC. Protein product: CASRDYEQYF.

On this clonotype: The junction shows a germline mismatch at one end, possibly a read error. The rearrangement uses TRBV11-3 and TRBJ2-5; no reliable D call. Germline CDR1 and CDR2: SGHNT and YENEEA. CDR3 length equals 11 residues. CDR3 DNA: TGTGCCAGCAGCCTCAACTCTCGGGCGTCCTTC. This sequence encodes CASSLNSRASF.

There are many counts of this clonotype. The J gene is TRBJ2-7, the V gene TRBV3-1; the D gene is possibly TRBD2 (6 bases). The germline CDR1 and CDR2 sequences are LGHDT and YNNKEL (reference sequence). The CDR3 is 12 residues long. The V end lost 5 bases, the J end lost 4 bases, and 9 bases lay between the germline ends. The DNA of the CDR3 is TGTGCCAGCAGCAAGGGACTTTACGAGCAGTACTTC. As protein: CASSKGLYEQYF.

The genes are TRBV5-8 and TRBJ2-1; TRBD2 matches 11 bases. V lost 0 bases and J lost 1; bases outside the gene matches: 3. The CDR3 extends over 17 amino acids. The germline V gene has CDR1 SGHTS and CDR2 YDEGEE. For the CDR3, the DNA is TGTGCCAGCAGCTTGGTCAGACTAGCGGGGTCCTACAATGAGCAGTTCTTC. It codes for CASSLVRLAGSYNEQFF.

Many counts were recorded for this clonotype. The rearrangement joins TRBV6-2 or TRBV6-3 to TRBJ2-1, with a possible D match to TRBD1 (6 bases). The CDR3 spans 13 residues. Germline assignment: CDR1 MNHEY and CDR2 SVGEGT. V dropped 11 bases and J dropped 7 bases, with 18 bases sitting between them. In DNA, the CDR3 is TGTGCCGCCGGGCAGGGGCAGACGAATGAGCAGTTCTTC. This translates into CAAGQGQTNEQFF.

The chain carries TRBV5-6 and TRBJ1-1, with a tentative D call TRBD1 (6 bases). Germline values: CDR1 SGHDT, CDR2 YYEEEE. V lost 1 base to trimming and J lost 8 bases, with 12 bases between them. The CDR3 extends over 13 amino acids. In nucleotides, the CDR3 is TGTGCCAGCAGCTTGTATGGGGACATCGAAGCTTTCTTT. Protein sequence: CASSLYGDIEAFF.

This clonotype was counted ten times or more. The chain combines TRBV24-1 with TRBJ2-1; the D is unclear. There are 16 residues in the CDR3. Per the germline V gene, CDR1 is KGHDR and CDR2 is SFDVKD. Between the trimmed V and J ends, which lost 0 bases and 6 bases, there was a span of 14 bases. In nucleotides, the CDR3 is TGTGCCACCAGTGATTTGGAGAATCCAGTGCTCAATGAGCAGTTCTTC. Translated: CATSDLENPVLNEQFF.